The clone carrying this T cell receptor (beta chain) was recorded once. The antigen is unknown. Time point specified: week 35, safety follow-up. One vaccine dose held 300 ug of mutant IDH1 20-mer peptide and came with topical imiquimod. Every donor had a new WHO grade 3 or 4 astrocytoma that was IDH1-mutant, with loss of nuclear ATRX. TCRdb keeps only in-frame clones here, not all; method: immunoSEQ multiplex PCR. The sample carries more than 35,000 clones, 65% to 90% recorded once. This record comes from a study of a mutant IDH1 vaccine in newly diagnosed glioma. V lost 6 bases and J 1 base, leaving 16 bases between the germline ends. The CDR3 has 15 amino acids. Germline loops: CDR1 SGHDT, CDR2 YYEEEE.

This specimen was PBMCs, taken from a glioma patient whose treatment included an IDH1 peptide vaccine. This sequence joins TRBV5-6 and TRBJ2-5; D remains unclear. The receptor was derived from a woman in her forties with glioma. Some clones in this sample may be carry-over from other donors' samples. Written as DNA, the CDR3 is TGTGCCAGCACCGACTGGACCTTGATCCAAGAGACCCAGTACTTC. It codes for CASTDWTLIQETQYF.